This record concerns one T cell receptor (beta chain) sequence. Its antigen remains undetermined. No clone much larger than this one lies a single base away; base qualities are absent. This entry belongs to a study of T-cell reconstitution after alpha-beta-depleted transplantation in children (dated by TCRdb to about 2016). A note on the overall study: The study quantitatively tracked T-cell immune reconstitution after TCRalphabeta/CD19-depleted allogeneic hematopoietic cell transplantation in children using TCR repertoire profiling.

Receptor libraries were prepared by PCR. Sequencer: Illumina HiSeq 2500. TCR library preparation used molecular barcoding, with unique molecular identifiers applied to normalize quantification of the TCRbeta repertoire. The public reads were run again by TCRdb, first through fastp at Q25 and then through MiXCR, and only productive beta chains were kept. Duplicate CDR3 protein sequences are folded into a single record with the most common DNA and genes. Here the sample has roughly 500,000 distinct CDR3 sequences; around 12% occur a single time. Of the sample, about 5.6% is held by the ten largest clones. The receptor's source is a human donor who donated a stem cell graft to a child with combined immunodeficiency. The sample in question was PBMCs from the stem cell graft donor, obtained from the stem cell graft.

CDR3 reads: CASSLADGIAGTDTQYF. The nucleotide sequence reads TGTGCCAGCAGCTTAGCGGACGGGATTGCGGGCACAGATACGCAGTATTTT. The chain joins TRBV7-9 to TRBJ2-3; TRBD2 could be the D gene, as 5 bases match. CDR1 SEHNR and CDR2 FQNEAQ were looked up in the germline V gene (reference sequence). V and J lose 0 bases and 1 base, and a span of 14 bases separates them. From its cysteine to its phenylalanine, the CDR3 spans 17 amino acids. Just the 51-base CDR3 DNA is kept, in frame starting at base 1.